The text below deals with one T cell receptor (beta chain). What it binds is unknown. Using eight separate reactions per sample, the authors generated cDNA. Via template switching, UMIs carrying a 6-nucleotide sample barcode were introduced. TCRdb reprocessed the 5' RACE reads and stores each CDR3 protein as one record, lacking DNA. The sample holds some 170,000 distinct CDR3 sequences. The data originate from a study of monozygotic twins with inflammatory bowel disease. Points from the study as a whole: Background noise in patient repertoires may stem from differing immunosuppressive treatments.

The receptor was isolated from a human donor with ulcerative colitis or Crohn's disease, or a healthy co-twin of an affected twin (not recorded which). Sequenced: blood.

The CDR3 sequence: CASSSQGQQETQYF. V gene TRBV5-1 combines with J gene TRBJ2-5; the TCRdb call, TRBD1, lacks DNA for checking. Germline CDR1 is SGHRS and CDR2 is YFSETQ. The CDR3 runs 14 residues.